Following are 15 T cell receptor beta chains from one sample sequenced in a study of memory CD4+ T cells and cytomegalovirus serostatus (dated by TCRdb to between 2017 and 2020). Receptors were amplified or captured by the immunoSEQ multiplex PCR assay. In TCRdb, the immuneACCESS table is reduced to in-frame sequences with V and J assigned. These tables do not hold every clone; where another copy was compared, an unresolved V gene accounts for under half, and the others remain unexplained. The sample table shows approximately 46,000 clones, and over 60% are seen once. 0.9% to 1.2% of the sample is in the top ten clones. Single viable CD3+CD4+CD8-CD45RO+ cells were sorted as memory CD4+ T cells on a FACSAria II. The specimen was memory CD4+ T cells from blood. The receptors were gathered from an adult in good health and CMV-seronegative.

CDR3 region: CASSPSGSRNEQFF. The CDR3 DNA sequence: TGCGCCAGCAGCCCGAGCGGGAGTAGGAATGAGCAGTTCTTC. The rearrangement joins TRBV5-1 to TRBJ2-1, with 8 bases matching TRBD2. There are 14 residues in the CDR3. Germline CDR1 reads SGHRS; CDR2 reads YFSETQ. The V and J ends lost 4 bases and 7 bases, in that order; junction bases with no gene match: 7.

This chain links TRBV7-3 with TRBJ2-6; tentatively, D is TRBD1 or TRBD2 (6 bases each). Trimming took 5 bases from V and 2 from J, leaving 13 bases between them. The CDR3 is 16 amino acids. Germline lookup yields CDR1 SGHTA and CDR2 FQGTGA. The CDR3 coding sequence is TGTGCCAGCAGCCTGGGGGGCATTACTGGGGCCAACGTCCTGACTTTC. Translated, it gives CASSLGGITGANVLTF.

By sample fraction, this clone is medium-sized. V usage is TRBV18 and J usage is TRBJ2-5; D gene uncertain. Trimming shortened V by 2 bases and J by 2 bases, and 9 bases separated the two germline ends. The CDR3 covers 14 residues. Germline V gene sequence: CDR1 KGHSH, CDR2 LQKENI. CDR3 DNA: TGTGCCAGCTCACCAAAGACACCTCAAGAGACCCAGTACTTC. Translated: CASSPKTPQETQYF.

This clone was seen more than once but under ten times. The chain is built from TRBV19 and TRBJ1-5; D is unclear. The CDR3 sequence is 15 residues long. CDR1 and CDR2 from the germline V gene are LNHDA and SQIVND (reference sequence). Trimming took off 5 bases at V and 0 bases at J, with 11 bases between the two ends. The CDR3 spells CASSWSSYSNQPQHF. CDR3 coding DNA: TGTGCCAGTAGTTGGTCGAGTTATAGCAATCAGCCCCAGCATTTT.

The chain joins TRBV6-5 to TRBJ2-1; a weak D match, TRBD1 (7 bases). There are 15 residues in the CDR3. Trimming shortened V by 6 bases and J by 4 bases, and 16 bases separated the two germline ends. CDR1 and CDR2 from the germline V gene are MNHEY and SVGAGI. The DNA of the CDR3 is TGTGCCAGCAGGAACTCAGGGGGGCCTTACAATGAGCAGTTCTTC. Translation gives CASRNSGGPYNEQFF.

The chain uses TRBV27 and TRBJ2-6, with D uncertain. The germline CDR1 and CDR2 sequences are MNHEY and SMNVEV (reference sequence). The CDR3 spans 16 residues. V lost 6 bases, J lost 0 bases, and 12 bases lay in between. The CDR3 DNA sequence: TGTGCCAGCAGAAGGAGCATGTTCTCTGGGGCCAACGTCCTGACTTTC. Residues: CASRRSMFSGANVLTF.

The chain has TRBV19 and TRBJ2-3; D not certain. V dropped 5 bases and J dropped 6 bases, with 9 bases sitting between them. Per germline, CDR1 LNHDA and CDR2 SQIVND (reference sequence). The CDR3 extends over 12 amino acids. CDR3 loop: CASSSTRDTQYF. The CDR3 nucleotides are TGTGCCAGTAGTTCAACGCGGGATACGCAGTATTTT.

This clone came up a few times. The chain links TRBV11-2 to TRBJ1-5; 8 bases fit TRBD1. After removal of 5 bases from V and 6 bases from J, the junction contained 6 bases not matched to a gene. The CDR3 extends over 14 amino acids. Germline assignment: CDR1 SGHAT and CDR2 FQNNGV. In nucleotides, the CDR3 is TGTGCCAGCAGCCAGGGTACAGGGGGTCAGCCCCAGCATTTT. Its protein is CASSQGTGGQPQHF.

As DNA, the CDR3 is TGTGCCAGCAGCTTTGGGGTCGGCGAGCAGTACTTC. Amino acids: CASSFGVGEQYF. The chain links TRBV7-9 to TRBJ2-7; no clear D. Germline values: CDR1 SEHNR, CDR2 FQNEAQ (reference sequence). The V end lost 3 bases, the J end lost 6 bases, and 9 bases lay between the germline ends. The CDR3 contains 12 residues.

The chain joins TRBV7-2 to TRBJ1-6, with TRBD1 as a possible D gene (6 bases). The CDR3 is made up of 14 amino acids. Trimming shortened V by 8 bases and J by 2 bases, and 10 bases separated the two germline ends. Germline CDR1 SGHTA, CDR2 FQGNSA. CDR3 sequence: CASLQGTYNSPLHF. In nucleotides, the CDR3 is TGTGCCAGCCTACAGGGAACCTATAATTCACCCCTCCACTTT.

This rearrangement joins TRBV7-2 to TRBJ2-5; D is uncertain. This CDR3 comprises 12 residues. Germline loops: CDR1 SGHTA, CDR2 FQGNSA. The V gene lost 1 base and the J gene lost 4 bases, with 4 bases spanning the gap. The CDR3 DNA sequence: TGTGCCAGCAGCTTAGACAGAGAGACCCAGTACTTC. Its translation is CASSLDRETQYF.

The rearrangement links TRBV6-5 to TRBJ2-7; no reliable D call. The CDR3 runs to 14 residues. V was shortened by 3 bases and J by 1 base, with 10 bases between the two germline ends. The germline V gene encodes CDR1 MNHEY and CDR2 SVGAGI. The CDR3 here is CASSYEFPSYEQYF. CDR3 DNA sequence: TGTGCCAGCAGTTATGAGTTCCCTTCCTACGAGCAGTACTTC.

V is TRBV7-3 and J is TRBJ1-1; 8 bases line up with TRBD1. The V and J ends lost 4 bases and 1 base, in that order; junction bases with no gene match: 2. This CDR3 contains 14 residues. Germline CDR1 is SGHTA and CDR2 is FQGTGA. In nucleotides, the CDR3 is TGTGCCAGCAGCTCGGACAGGGCGAACACTGAAGCTTTCTTT. As protein: CASSSDRANTEAFF.

The rearrangement links TRBV12-1 to TRBJ1-2. TRBV12-1 is a recognized pseudogene. The CDR3 loop spans 14 amino acids. This chain's CDR3 is CASSFDPVGYGYTF. The CDR3 coding sequence is TGTGCCAGCAGCTTCGACCCCGTGGGCTATGGCTACACCTTC.

The chain couples TRBV7-2 to TRBJ2-5; D may be TRBD2 (5 bases). The V end was cut by 5 bases, the J end by 4 bases, with 20 bases between. CDR1 and CDR2 (germline): SGHTA, FQGNSA. This CDR3 comprises 16 residues. The CDR3 loop is CASSPLEVGSGETQYF. The CDR3 DNA reads TGTGCCAGCAGCCCCCTGGAGGTGGGGTCCGGAGAGACCCAGTACTTC.